The 13 T cell receptor beta chains below all came from one sample that was sequenced in a study of Ad26.COV2.S vaccination and SARS-CoV-2 variants (dated by TCRdb to the early 2020s). Receptor amplification or capture employed the immunoSEQ multiplex PCR assay. In its TCRdb copy, this immuneACCESS table keeps in-frame sequences only and misses some clones. Where compared with another copy, unresolved V genes explain less than half of these, and the others have no known cause. The sample table lists around 300,000 clones, about 88% of them with a count of one. The ten largest clones represent around 5.8% of the sample. The treatment or condition label, as the study defines it: 15 to 20 received Ad26.COV2.S at low or high dose, single or two shots; several received placebo; per-sample allocation not given. Repertoires of vaccine and placebo recipients were sequenced from samples taken on day 63 after the first injection.

Sample: peripheral blood, taken in a trial of Ad26.COV2.S vaccine versus placebo. The origin of the receptors is a person between 18 and 65 years old who received the Ad26.COV2.S COVID-19 vaccine or a placebo.

This clone showed up just once. This chain uses TRBV3-1 (or the pseudogene TRBV3-2) with TRBJ1-6; the D gene is possibly TRBD1 (5 bases). Trimming cost V 7 bases and J 5 bases, with 12 bases left between them. Looked up from germline, CDR1 is LGHDT and CDR2 is YNNKEL (reference sequence). The CDR3 covers 14 residues. The CDR3, as DNA: TGTGCCAGCACCCTCGGGGCCGATAATTCACCCCTCCACTTT. Protein sequence: CASTLGADNSPLHF.

This chain links TRBV7-3 with TRBJ2-1; 12 nucleotides match TRBD2. Trimming cost V 5 bases and J 8 bases; bases outside gene matches: 10. CDR3 length: 16 amino acids. Germline V lookup: CDR1 SGHTA, CDR2 FQGTGA. As DNA, the CDR3 is TGTGCCAGCAGCCCCACCCTAGCGGGGGGGCCCGATGAGCAGTTCTTC. It is translated as CASSPTLAGGPDEQFF.

The chain is built from TRBV30 and TRBJ1-5, with D unclear. With 3 bases removed from V and 0 bases from J, the gap between germline ends came to 6 bases. The CDR3 is made up of 13 amino acids. Germline V gene data show CDR1 as GTSNPN and CDR2 as SVGIG (reference sequence). This CDR3 reads CAWSDDSNQPQHF. DNA of the CDR3: TGTGCCTGGAGCGACGATAGCAATCAGCCCCAGCATTTT.

The chain combines TRBV28 with TRBJ2-2; D is undetermined. Per germline, CDR1 MDHEN and CDR2 SYDVKM. CDR3 size: 12 residues. Trimming took 6 bases from V and 6 from J, leaving 8 bases between them. DNA for the CDR3: TGTGCCAGCAGCCCCCGCTCCGGGGAGCTGTTTTTT. Translated: CASSPRSGELFF.

The chain uses TRBV27 and TRBJ1-2, with a tentative D call TRBD1 (5 bases). Germline assignment: CDR1 MNHEY and CDR2 SMNVEV (reference sequence). V lost 6 bases to trimming and J lost 0 bases, with 23 bases between them. This CDR3 is built from 18 residues. The CDR3 coding sequence is TGTGCCAGCAGCCAACACCGGGACGGATATTTAGCTAACTATGGCTACACCTTC. This encodes CASSQHRDGYLANYGYTF.

This clone has just one count. The chain joins TRBV28 to TRBJ2-7; 8 positions agree with TRBD1. The CDR3 contains 16 residues. V lost 4 bases to trimming and J lost 4 bases; unmatched junction nucleotides: 12. Germline CDR1 is MDHEN and CDR2 is SYDVKM. This CDR3 reads CASSSYGQGLGYEQYF. The CDR3 DNA follows: TGTGCCAGCAGTTCATACGGACAGGGCTTGGGATACGAGCAGTACTTC.

This rearrangement joins TRBV3-1 (or the pseudogene TRBV3-2) to TRBJ1-1; D is possibly TRBD1 (6 bases). This CDR3 has 14 residues. V lost 4 bases and J lost 1, with 10 bases in between. CDR1 is LGHDT and CDR2 is YNNKEL in the germline V gene (reference sequence). CDR3 sequence: CASSPDRPNTEAFF. In DNA, the CDR3 is TGTGCCAGCAGCCCGGACAGACCGAACACTGAAGCTTTCTTT.

As concerns this clone: This sample also contains other DNA sequences that code for the same CDR3. This chain links TRBV7-3 with TRBJ2-7; TRBD2 might be the D (5 bases). The V gene's germline CDR1 is SGHTA and CDR2 FQGTGA. The CDR3 contains 13 residues. V was cut by 4 bases and J by 1 base, with 8 bases left in between. The CDR3 nucleotides read TGTGCCAGCAGCTCCGGGGTTTCCTACGAGCAGTACTTC. Its translation is CASSSGVSYEQYF.

V gene TRBV7-9 combines with J gene TRBJ2-2; 10 positions match TRBD1. V lost 5 bases to trimming and J lost 7 bases; unmatched junction nucleotides: 10. Per the germline V gene, CDR1 is SEHNR and CDR2 is FQNEAQ (reference sequence). The CDR3 covers 16 residues. CDR3 sequence reads: CASSPMDRGISGELFF. The CDR3 bases are TGTGCCAGCAGCCCGATGGACAGGGGGATAAGCGGGGAGCTGTTTTTT.

This clone was detected once. The chain links TRBV15 to TRBJ2-1, with 8 bases fitting TRBD2. V trimming: 0 bases; J trimming: 7 bases; junction bases outside the gene matches: 5. The germline gives CDR1 LNHNV, CDR2 YYDKDF (reference sequence). The CDR3 runs 15 residues. In DNA form, the CDR3 reads TGTGCCACCAGCAGAGATCTCGGGGGGGCGAATGAGCAGTTCTTC. Protein: CATSRDLGGANEQFF.

The chain combines TRBV19 with TRBJ2-1, with D tentatively TRBD2 (6 bases). CDR3 length equals 15 residues. Germline CDR1 and CDR2: LNHDA and SQIVND (reference sequence). The V end lost 3 bases, the J end lost 5 bases, and 14 bases lay between the germline ends. The CDR3, as DNA: TGTGCCAGTAGTATTTATCCGGGAGAACACAATGAGCAGTTCTTC. It specifies CASSIYPGEHNEQFF.

The chain uses TRBV10-3 and TRBJ2-1; 11 nucleotides line up with TRBD2. Looked up from germline, CDR1 is ENHRY and CDR2 is SYGVKD. J was trimmed by 5 bases and V by 0 bases; bases with no gene match: 3. The CDR3 extends over 16 amino acids. The CDR3 DNA follows: TGTGCCATCAGTGAGTCCCTAGCGGGAGGTGACAATGAGCAGTTCTTC. Encoded protein: CAISESLAGGDNEQFF.

This clone was observed a handful of times. The chain combines TRBV25-1 with TRBJ2-7; D is perhaps TRBD1 (6 bases). The CDR3 has 13 residues. V was trimmed by 11 bases and J by 2 bases, leaving 16 bases between them. Germline V gene lookup returns CDR1 MGHDK and CDR2 SYGVNS. This CDR3 is CAAGGDTTYEQYF. The CDR3 DNA follows: TGTGCCGCTGGTGGGGACACCACCTACGAGCAGTACTTC.